The clone carrying this TCR beta chain was detected a few times. Clones were sequenced by immunoSEQ multiplex PCR, and TCRdb holds only the in-frame ones, with some missing. The table lists under 1,100,000 clones, roughly 80% of them singletons, with less than 1.5% in the top ten. V was shortened by 7 bases and J by 1 base, with 10 bases between the two germline ends. Per germline, CDR1 MNHNS and CDR2 SASEGT. There are 14 residues in the CDR3. This specimen comes from a study of shared clonotypes between healthy human individuals. The sample consisted of memory CD4+ T cells sorted from blood. Noted subset: CD45RA-negative fraction. The clonotype was recovered from a man aged 18 to 29 in good health. This chain joins TRBV6-1 and TRBJ2-2; D unresolved. CDR3 DNA sequence: TGTGCCAGCACTCACGGAATGAACACCGGGGAGCTGTTTTTT. Encoded protein: CASTHGMNTGELFF.